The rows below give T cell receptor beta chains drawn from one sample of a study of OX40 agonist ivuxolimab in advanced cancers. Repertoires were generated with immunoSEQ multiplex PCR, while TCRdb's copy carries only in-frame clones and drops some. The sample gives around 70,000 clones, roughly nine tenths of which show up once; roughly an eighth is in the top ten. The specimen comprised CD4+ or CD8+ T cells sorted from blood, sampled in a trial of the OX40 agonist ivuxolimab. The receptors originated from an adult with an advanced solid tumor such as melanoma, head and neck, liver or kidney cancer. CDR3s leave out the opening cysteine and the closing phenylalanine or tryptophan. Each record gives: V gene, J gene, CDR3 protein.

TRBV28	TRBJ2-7	ASTRSPRYEQY
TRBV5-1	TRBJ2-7	ASSLTSRDSAYEQY
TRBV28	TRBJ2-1	ASSNQFAGILDEQF
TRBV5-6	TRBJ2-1	ASSLEVEGNEQF
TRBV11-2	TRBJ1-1	ASSLLGRTNTEAF
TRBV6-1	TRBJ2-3	ASSEGRKRTDTQY
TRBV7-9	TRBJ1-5	ASSRWGGEEPQH
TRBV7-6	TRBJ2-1	ASSSRVSGRSHNEQF
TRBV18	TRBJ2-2	ASSPGRGDSNTGELF
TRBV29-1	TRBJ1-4	SARRGGRNEKLF
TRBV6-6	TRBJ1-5	ASSYPRQPQH